The rows below give T cell receptor beta chains drawn from one sample of a study of T cell responses to AZD1222 COVID-19 vaccine. Produced via immunoSEQ multiplex PCR; TCRdb's table is partial and in-frame only. Here the sample spans about 74,000 clones, around 93% being singletons. This specimen consisted of peripheral blood, obtained 28 days after the second AZD1222 dose. The receptors were sampled from an adult who received the AZD1222 COVID-19 vaccine. Each CDR3 is given with its conserved first and last residue. A D gene is named only where the DNA matches it firmly. Only some rows state a clone size, as once, few, many or a class for expanded clones.

j_call v_call clone_size d_call cdr3_nt cdr3_aa
TRBJ1-6 TRBV2 NA NA TGTGCCAGCAGTGAATCCAGGCCCCCAACCGGCCTCCACTTT CASSESRPPTGLHF
TRBJ2-1 TRBV18 NA TRBD1 TGTGCCAGCTCACCCCGGACAGGAGGAGACAATGAGCAGTTCTTC CASSPRTGGDNEQFF
TRBJ1-5 TRBV18 NA TRBD1 TGTGCCAGCTCTTCCGGAGCAGGGGGCCGCAATCAGCCCCAGCATTTT CASSSGAGGRNQPQHF
TRBJ2-7 TRBV24-1 NA TRBD2 TGTGCCACCAGTGATTCTAGCGGGATCTCCTACGAGCAGTACTTC CATSDSSGISYEQYF
TRBJ2-3 TRBV6-1 NA NA TGTGCCAGCAGTGAATCAGGGGACCCCACAGATACGCAGTATTTT CASSESGDPTDTQYF
TRBJ2-1 TRBV7-9 once TRBD2 TGTGCCAGCAGCAGGGGGGTAGCGGGACTTAGCTCCTACAATGAGCAGTTCTTC CASSRGVAGLSSYNEQFF
TRBJ2-7 TRBV9 NA NA TGTGCCAGCAGCGTAGCGGCGGGGTTGACCTACGAGCAGTACTTC CASSVAAGLTYEQYF
TRBJ1-6 TRBV27 NA NA TGTGCCAGCAGTTCCCCCCGGAGAGGAGAGTCACCCCTCCACTTT CASSSPRRGESPLHF
TRBJ2-3 TRBV9 NA NA TGTGCCAGCAGCGTAGGGGCTAGGGGAGCAGATACGCAGTATTTT CASSVGARGADTQYF
TRBJ1-2 TRBV7-2 NA NA TGTGCCAGCAGCCCGCAGGGCCTGGGTAACTATGGCTACACCTTC CASSPQGLGNYGYTF
TRBJ1-2 TRBV5-6 NA NA TGTGCCAGCAGCTTGGGACAACGAGCTAACTATGGCTACACCTTC CASSLGQRANYGYTF
TRBJ2-7 TRBV4-3 NA TRBD1 TGCGCCAGCAGCCAAGGACAGGGGCACTACGAGCAGTACTTC CASSQGQGHYEQYF
TRBJ1-1 TRBV12-3/TRBV12-4 NA NA TGTGCCAGCAGTTTAATAGAATCCACTGAAGCTTTCTTT CASSLIESTEAFF
TRBJ2-1 TRBV2 NA NA TGTGCCAGCAGACCAACACAAGGGGGAAATGAGCAGTTCTTC CASRPTQGGNEQFF
TRBJ2-7 TRBV27 NA NA TGTGCCAGCAGTTTAAAAGGGAAAGCCTACGAGCAGTACTTC CASSLKGKAYEQYF
TRBJ2-7 TRBV5-1 NA NA TGCGCCAGCAGCTTTGGGTCTTTCGAGCAGTACTTC CASSFGSFEQYF
TRBJ1-2 TRBV9 NA NA TGTGCCAGCAGCGTGCAGGGGAACTATGGCTACACCTTC CASSVQGNYGYTF
TRBJ2-1 TRBV9 once TRBD2 TGTGCCAGCAGCGTAGGGGTAGCGGGCCCCAATGAGCAGTTCTTC CASSVGVAGPNEQFF
TRBJ2-3 TRBV18 once TRBD1 TGTGCCAGCTCATCTCGAACAGGGGCCCGCACAGATACGCAGTATTTT CASSSRTGARTDTQYF